This TCR beta chain was captured in a study of vaccination and CD4 T cells after COVID-19. Study overall: PCR on nasal swabs identified SARS-CoV-2 in convalescent patients, of whom under ten were mild and one severe. Either the Pfizer-BioNTech BNT162b2 or Moderna mRNA-1273 vaccine was given as two doses. Median time from COVID diagnosis to post-COVID sampling was under 120 days (35 to 161).

Regarding this clonotype: Its antigen is unknown.

The CDR3 is 13 amino acids. From germline, CDR1 is KGHDR and CDR2 SFDVKD. V was shortened by 4 bases and J by 6 bases, with 12 bases between the two germline ends. This sample's treatment: approximately 11-day PBMC culture with coronavirus spike peptide pools or control peptides (ViraFEST assay). Each of days 3 and 7 saw half the medium replaced by fresh IL-2 medium. The Oncomine TCR Beta short-read assay sequenced DNA from cultured CD4+ T cells. One entry per CDR3 protein, called by TCRdb with MiXCR from the PCR reads. Among over 10,000 distinct CDR3 sequences listed, roughly three fifths were seen once.

The chain carries TRBV24-1 and TRBJ2-7, with D maybe TRBD2 (5 bases). Sample: cultured CD4+ T cells from blood, taken after SARS-CoV-2 vaccination. The TCR was taken from a human donor with COVID-19. CDR3 sequence (DNA): TGTGCCACCAGTGACCGAGGGCGGTTCGAGCAGTACTTC. Amino acids: CATSDRGRFEQYF.